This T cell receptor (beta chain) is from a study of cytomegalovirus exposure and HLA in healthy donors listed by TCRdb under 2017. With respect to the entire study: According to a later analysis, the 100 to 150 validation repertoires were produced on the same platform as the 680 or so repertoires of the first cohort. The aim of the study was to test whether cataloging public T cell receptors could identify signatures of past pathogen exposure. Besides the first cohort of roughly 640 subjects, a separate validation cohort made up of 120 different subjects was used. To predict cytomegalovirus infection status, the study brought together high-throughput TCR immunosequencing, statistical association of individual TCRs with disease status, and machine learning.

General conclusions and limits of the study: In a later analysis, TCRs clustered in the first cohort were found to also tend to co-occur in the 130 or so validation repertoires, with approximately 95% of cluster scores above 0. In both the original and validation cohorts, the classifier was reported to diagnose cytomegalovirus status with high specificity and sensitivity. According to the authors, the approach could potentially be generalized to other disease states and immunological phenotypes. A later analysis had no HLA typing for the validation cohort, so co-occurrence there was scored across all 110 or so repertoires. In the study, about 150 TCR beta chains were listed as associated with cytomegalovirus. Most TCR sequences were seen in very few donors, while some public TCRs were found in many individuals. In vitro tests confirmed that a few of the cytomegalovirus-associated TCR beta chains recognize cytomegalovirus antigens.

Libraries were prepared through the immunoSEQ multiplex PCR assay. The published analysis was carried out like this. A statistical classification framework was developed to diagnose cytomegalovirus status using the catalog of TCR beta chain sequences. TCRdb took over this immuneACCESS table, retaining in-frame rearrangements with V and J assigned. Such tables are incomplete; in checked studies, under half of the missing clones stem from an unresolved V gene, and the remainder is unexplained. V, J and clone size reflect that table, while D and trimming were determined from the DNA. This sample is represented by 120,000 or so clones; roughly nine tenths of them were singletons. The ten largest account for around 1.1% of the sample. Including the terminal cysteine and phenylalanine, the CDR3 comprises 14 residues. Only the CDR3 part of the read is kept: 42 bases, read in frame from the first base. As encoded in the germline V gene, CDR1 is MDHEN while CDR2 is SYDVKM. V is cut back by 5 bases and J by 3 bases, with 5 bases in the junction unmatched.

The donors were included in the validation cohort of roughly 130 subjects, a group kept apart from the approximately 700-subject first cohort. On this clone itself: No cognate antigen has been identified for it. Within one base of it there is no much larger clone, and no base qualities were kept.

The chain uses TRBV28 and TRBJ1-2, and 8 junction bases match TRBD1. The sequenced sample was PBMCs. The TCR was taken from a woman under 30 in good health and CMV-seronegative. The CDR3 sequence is CASSPGQGDYGYTF. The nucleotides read TGTGCCAGCAGTCCAGGACAGGGTGACTATGGCTACACCTTC.